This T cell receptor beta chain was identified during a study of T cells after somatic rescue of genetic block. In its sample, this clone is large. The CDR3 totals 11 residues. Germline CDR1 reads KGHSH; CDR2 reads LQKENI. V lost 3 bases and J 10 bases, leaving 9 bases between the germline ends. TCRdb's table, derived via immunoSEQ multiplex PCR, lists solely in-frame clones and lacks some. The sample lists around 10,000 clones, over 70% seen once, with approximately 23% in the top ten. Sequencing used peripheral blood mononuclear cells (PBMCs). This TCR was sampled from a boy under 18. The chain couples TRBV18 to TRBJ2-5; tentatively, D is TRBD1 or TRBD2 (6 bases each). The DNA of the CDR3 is TGTGCCAGCTCACCTGAGGGGGGCCAGTACTTC. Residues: CASSPEGGQYF.